The clone carrying this TCR beta chain was seen many times. What it binds is unknown. Via MiXCR, TCRdb re-called the 5' RACE reads, giving one row per CDR3 protein. The sample lists some 220,000 distinct CDR3 sequences, approximately 7.4% occurring once. CDR1 is SGHRS, CDR2 YFSETQ, per germline. The CDR3 totals 12 residues. The ends lost 7 bases at V and 3 bases at J; junction bases unmatched: 4. The source of the sample is a study of CD8 T cells in ankylosing spondylitis. Study-wide results and caveats: From matched ankylosing spondylitis synovial fluid, disease-linked clones were reportedly recovered at significantly enriched levels. Ankylosing spondylitis blood appeared to carry a characteristic TCR beta motif of several highly homologous variants.

The chain carries TRBV5-1 and TRBJ2-7, with 7 bases aligning to TRBD1. Source material: blood, either unsorted or a sorted T cell fraction (not recorded which). The origin of this receptor is a male donor with ankylosing spondylitis. CDR3 nucleotides: TGCGCCAGCTACGGACAGGACTACGAGCAGTACTTC. Translated, it gives CASYGQDYEQYF.